A selection of T cell receptor beta chains follows, all from one sample in a study of blood T cell repertoires in COVID-19. The table came from immunoSEQ multiplex PCR; TCRdb's copy has only in-frame clones and leaves some out. Of 200,000 or so clones listed, roughly four fifths are singletons. Sequenced material: PBMCs or T cells enriched from blood (not recorded which). All receptors derive from a man aged 35-49 years who had recovered from COVID-19. The CDR3 runs from the conserved cysteine through the conserved F or W. The order of the fields is D gene, clone size, V gene, J gene, CDR3 protein, CDR3 DNA. D genes are given only for firm matches. Clone size, where shown, is once, few, many, or a class for clones that have expanded.

TRBD1	once	TRBV2	TRBJ1-6	CASSEGQAYNSPLHF	TGTGCCAGCAGTGAGGGACAGGCCTATAATTCACCCCTCCACTTT
.	.	TRBV7-3	TRBJ1-2	CASSSSYGYTF	TGTGCCAGCAGCTCTTCGTATGGCTACACCTTC
.	.	TRBV12-3/TRBV12-4	TRBJ1-2	CASSSSYYGYTF	TGTGCCAGCAGTTCGAGCTACTATGGCTACACCTTC
TRBD1	.	TRBV7-2	TRBJ1-2	CASSRDRVNYGYTF	TGTGCCAGCAGCCGGGACAGGGTCAACTATGGCTACACCTTC
TRBD1	.	TRBV30	TRBJ1-1	CAWSVLDRVDTEAFF	TGTGCCTGGAGTGTCCTAGACAGGGTGGACACTGAAGCTTTCTTT
.	.	TRBV12-3/TRBV12-4	TRBJ2-2	CASSLVYAGELFF	TGTGCCAGCAGTTTAGTTTATGCCGGGGAGCTGTTTTTT
.	.	TRBV2	TRBJ1-1	CASIDLVRGLNTEAFF	TGTGCCAGCATCGATCTTGTCCGGGGTCTGAACACTGAAGCTTTCTTT
TRBD1	.	TRBV11-1	TRBJ1-1	CASRRQDRSLGAEAFF	TGTGCCAGCAGACGACAGGACAGGTCGCTAGGAGCTGAAGCTTTCTTT
.	.	TRBV28	TRBJ1-6	CASSLLALMDNSPLHF	TGTGCCAGCAGTTTATTGGCCCTGATGGATAATTCACCCCTCCACTTT
.	.	TRBV7-9	TRBJ1-2	CASSPGSPPRVRGYTF	TGTGCCAGCAGCCCCGGGAGTCCACCTCGCGTTAGGGGCTACACCTTC
TRBD2	.	TRBV27	TRBJ2-7	CASREWSGGKFEQYF	TGTGCCAGCAGGGAGTGGAGCGGGGGGAAATTTGAGCAGTACTTC
.	.	TRBV18	TRBJ1-1	CASSPEVLPEAFF	TGTGCCAGTTCACCAGAGGTACTACCTGAAGCTTTCTTT